This T cell receptor beta chain was retrieved from a study of T cells after yellow fever vaccination. At the level of the study: The fractions with low cell numbers were processed using SMART-Seq v4 Ultra Low Input. Study-level points and caveats: The secondary response was weaker but peaked faster, day 5 versus 15. Any FACS-sorted repertoire could hold abundant clonotypes that contaminate it from the bulk population.

This clonotype showed up just a few times. What it recognizes is unknown. In making TCR cDNA, 5'RACE template switching added a universal primer site and UMIs to it. One entry per CDR3 protein results from TCRdb running MiXCR on the 5' RACE reads. This table holds 450,000 to 550,000 distinct CDR3 sequences, roughly 21% found once. The TCR sequence derives from a man aged 25 to 45 who received the YFV17D yellow fever vaccine. Sequenced material: PBMCs, taken 15 days after the yellow fever booster vaccination.

CDR3 protein: CASSLGFNEQFF. The CDR3 DNA reads TGTGCCAGCAGTTTAGGGTTCAATGAGCAGTTCTTC. This chain connects TRBV12-3 or TRBV12-4 to TRBJ2-1, with D hard to call. The CDR3 has 12 amino acids. V lost 1 base, J lost 6 bases, and 4 bases lay in between.